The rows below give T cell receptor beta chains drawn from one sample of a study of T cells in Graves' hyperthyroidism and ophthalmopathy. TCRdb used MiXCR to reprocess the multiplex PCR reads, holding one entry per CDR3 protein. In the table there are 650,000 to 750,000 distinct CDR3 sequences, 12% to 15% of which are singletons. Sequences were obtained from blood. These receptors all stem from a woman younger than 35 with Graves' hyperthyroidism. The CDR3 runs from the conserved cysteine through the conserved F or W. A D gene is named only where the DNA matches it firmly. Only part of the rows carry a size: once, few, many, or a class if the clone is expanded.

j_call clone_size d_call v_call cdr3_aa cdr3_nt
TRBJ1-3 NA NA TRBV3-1 CASSHLRSGQTSGNTIYF TGTGCCAGCAGCCATTTACGATCGGGCCAGACCTCTGGAAACACCATATATTTT
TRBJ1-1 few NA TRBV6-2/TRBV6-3 CASSQGRVAEAFF TGTGCCAGCAGCCAGGGACGGGTGGCTGAAGCTTTCTTT
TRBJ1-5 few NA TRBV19 CASSIRGPPLDQPQHF TGTGCCAGTAGTATCCGGGGGCCTCCACTAGATCAGCCCCAGCATTTT
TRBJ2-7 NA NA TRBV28 CASSLPRGINEQYF TGTGCCAGCAGTTTACCCCGGGGGATAAACGAGCAGTACTTC
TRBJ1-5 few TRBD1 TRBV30 CAWSVGGAGQPQHF TGTGCCTGGAGTGTAGGGGGCGCAGGTCAGCCCCAGCATTTT
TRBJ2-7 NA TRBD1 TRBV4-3 CASSYMGQGASEQYF TGCGCCAGCAGCTACATGGGACAGGGGGCTAGTGAGCAGTACTTC
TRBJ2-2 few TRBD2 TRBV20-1 CSATRLAGKRTGELFF TGCAGTGCCACCAGACTAGCGGGAAAAAGGACCGGGGAGCTGTTTTTT
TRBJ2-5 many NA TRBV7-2 CASSFPPSTGIRTQYF TGTGCCAGCAGCTTTCCGCCCTCGACAGGTATCCGGACCCAGTACTTC
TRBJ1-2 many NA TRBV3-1 CASSRRTYGYTF TGTGCCAGCAGCCGGCGGACCTATGGCTACACCTTC
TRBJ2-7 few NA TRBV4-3 CASSQPPRPTEQYF TGCGCCAGCAGCCAGCCGCCGAGGCCCACCGAGCAGTACTTC
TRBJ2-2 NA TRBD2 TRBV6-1 CASRTGLSNTGELFF TGTGCCAGCAGAACGGGACTATCTAACACCGGGGAGCTGTTTTTT
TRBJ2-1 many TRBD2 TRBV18 CASSPPVAGYNEQFF TGTGCCAGCTCACCACCTGTAGCGGGATACAATGAGCAGTTCTTC
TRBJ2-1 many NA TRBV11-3 CASSPVPGDYNEQFF TGTGCCAGCAGCCCCGTTCCTGGGGACTACAATGAGCAGTTCTTC
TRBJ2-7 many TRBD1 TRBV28 CAGAGTEKFYEQYF TGTGCCGGCGCCGGGACAGAGAAATTCTACGAGCAGTACTTC
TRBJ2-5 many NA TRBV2 CASSEVSTGAQETQYF TGTGCCAGCAGTGAAGTTAGCACCGGGGCACAAGAGACCCAGTACTTC
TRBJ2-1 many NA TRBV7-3 CASSLGTLTNEQFF TGTGCCAGCAGCCTCGGGACCCTCACCAATGAGCAGTTCTTC
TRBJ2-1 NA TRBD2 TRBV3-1 CASSLRAGGTYNEQFF TGTGCCAGCAGCCTCCGTGCGGGAGGGACCTACAATGAGCAGTTCTTC
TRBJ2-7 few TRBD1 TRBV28 CASSLRGTGSPYEQYF TGTGCCAGCAGTTTGCGCGGGACAGGGAGTCCCTACGAGCAGTACTTC
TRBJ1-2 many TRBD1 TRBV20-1 CSAPTWTGEANYGYTF TGCAGTGCTCCCACCTGGACAGGCGAAGCTAACTATGGCTACACCTTC
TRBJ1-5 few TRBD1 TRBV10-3 CAPTGTDPSNQPQHF TGTGCCCCCACGGGGACAGACCCTAGCAATCAGCCCCAGCATTTT